This TCR beta chain stems from a study of regulatory T cells in long-lasting Graves disease. General study findings and limits: Study was limited to peripheral blood, excluding thyroid tissue.

Time point given: newly diagnosed GD, antithyroid drugs for less than 3 months. RNA isolated from PBMCs was used to make the TCR library. This clonotype was found many times. Its antigen remains unknown. CDR3-region Arm-PCR and iRepertoire HTBI primers produced the TCR beta libraries. Each CDR3 protein gets one entry after TCRdb re-called the multiplex PCR reads with MiXCR. Of around 450,000 distinct CDR3 sequences in the sample, 15% to 20% were seen once. This same sample was also part of a study on T cells in Graves' hyperthyroidism and ophthalmopathy. This second study notes: Those patients with uncontrolled infection, other autoimmune disease, pregnancy or lactation were excluded. Onset of ophthalmopathy came a median around 7.1 months after the model predicted it.

Sequenced material: peripheral blood mononuclear cells (PBMCs), taken at new diagnosis, from a patient treated with antithyroid drugs. The receptor was isolated from a man between 35 and 55 years old with Graves disease.

This chain's CDR3 is CASIILRENYNEQFF. The CDR3 DNA sequence: TGTGCCAGCATTATCCTACGGGAAAATTACAATGAGCAGTTCTTC. The V call is TRBV27, the J call TRBJ2-1; D perhaps matches TRBD2 (5 bases). The germline V gene has CDR1 MNHEY and CDR2 SMNVEV (reference sequence). The length of the CDR3 is 15 residues. Deletions cut 7 bases from V and 4 bases from J, with 17 bases between.